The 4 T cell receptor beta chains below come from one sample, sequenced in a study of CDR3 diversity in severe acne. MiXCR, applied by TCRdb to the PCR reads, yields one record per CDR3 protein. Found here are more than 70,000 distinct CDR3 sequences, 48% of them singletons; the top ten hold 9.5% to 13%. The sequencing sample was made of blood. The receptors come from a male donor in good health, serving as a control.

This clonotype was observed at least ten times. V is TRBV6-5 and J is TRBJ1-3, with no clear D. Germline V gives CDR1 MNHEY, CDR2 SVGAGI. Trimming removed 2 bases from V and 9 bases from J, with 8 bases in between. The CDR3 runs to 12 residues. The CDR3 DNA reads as TGTGCCAGCAGTTACGCTGGGAGCACCATATATTTT. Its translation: CASSYAGSTIYF.

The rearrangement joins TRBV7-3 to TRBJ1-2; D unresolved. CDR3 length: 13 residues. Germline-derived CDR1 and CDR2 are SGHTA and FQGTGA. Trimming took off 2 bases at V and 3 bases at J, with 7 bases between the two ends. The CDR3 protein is CASSLREDYGYTF. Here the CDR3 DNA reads TGTGCCAGCAGCTTACGAGAGGACTATGGCTACACCTTC.

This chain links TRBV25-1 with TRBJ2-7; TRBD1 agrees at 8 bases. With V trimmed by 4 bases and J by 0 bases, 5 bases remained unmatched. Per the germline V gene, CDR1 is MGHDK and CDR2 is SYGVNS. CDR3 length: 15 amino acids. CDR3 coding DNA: TGTGCCAGCAGTGTACCGCAGGGGGCCTCCTACGAGCAGTACTTC. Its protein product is CASSVPQGASYEQYF.

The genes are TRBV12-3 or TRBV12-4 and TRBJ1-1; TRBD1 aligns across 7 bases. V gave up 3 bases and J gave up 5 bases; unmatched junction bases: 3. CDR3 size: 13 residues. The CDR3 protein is CASSFRQGTEAFF. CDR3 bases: TGTGCCAGCAGTTTCCGACAGGGAACTGAAGCTTTCTTT.